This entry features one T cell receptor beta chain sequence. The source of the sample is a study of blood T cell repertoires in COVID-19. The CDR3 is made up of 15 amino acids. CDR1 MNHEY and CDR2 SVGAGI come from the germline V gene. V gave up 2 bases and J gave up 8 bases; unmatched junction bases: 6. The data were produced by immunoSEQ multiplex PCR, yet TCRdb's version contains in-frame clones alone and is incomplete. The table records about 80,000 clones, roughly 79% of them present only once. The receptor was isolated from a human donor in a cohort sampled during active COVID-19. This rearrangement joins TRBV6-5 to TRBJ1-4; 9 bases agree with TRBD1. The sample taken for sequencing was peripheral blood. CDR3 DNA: TGTGCCAGCAGTTACGGGACAGGGAAAAGGGAAAAACTGTTTTTT. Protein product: CASSYGTGKREKLFF.